The clone carrying this TCR beta chain appeared once. No antigen is known for it. The sample originates from a study of long-term antiretroviral therapy in people with HIV. The run of the v3.0 immunoSEQ assay was at survey level. Profiling relied on immunoSEQ multiplex PCR, and the TCRdb table lists in-frame clones only, not all of them. The sample holds about 48,000 clones, around 80% seen once. This CDR3 region has 20 residues. From germline, CDR1 is SGHRS and CDR2 YFSETQ. Unmatched junction bases numbered 24, after V lost 5 bases and J lost 4 bases. Donors each had at least one pre-ART PBMC sample and at least two post-ART ones. There were about 0.95-10 million cryopreserved PBMC in the samples before DNA extraction. Overall study findings and caveats: Controls exceeded HIV repertoires in CDR3 length range. Even long-term ART left TRB diversity below transplant donor controls, despite gains.

This receptor was obtained from a woman aged 18-29 years with HIV. The chain employs TRBV5-1 and TRBJ2-1; 7 positions match TRBD1. The material was unsorted PBMCs, obtained 0.8 years after starting antiretroviral therapy. CDR3 sequence reads: CASSLSGQANLGSLYNEQFF. The CDR3 DNA is TGCGCCAGCAGTTTGTCTGGACAGGCTAACCTAGGGTCACTATACAATGAGCAGTTCTTC.